This passage covers 20 T cell receptor beta chains from one sample sequenced in a study of control samples from healthy donors and cancer patients. Method: immunoSEQ multiplex PCR; TCRdb's copy keeps in-frame clones and lacks some. Of approximately 92,000 clones listed, approximately 93% were seen once; the top ten hold approximately 1.5%. The sequenced sample was blood. These TCRs come from a woman in her thirties in good health.

This chain links TRBV2 with TRBJ2-7, with D perhaps TRBD1 (5 bases). The germline gives CDR1 SNHLY, CDR2 FYNNEI. V gave up 2 bases and J gave up 2 bases, with 10 bases separating them. The CDR3 contains 14 residues. CDR3 nucleotide sequence: TGTGCCAGCAGTGAAATAACAGGTACCTACGAGCAGTACTTC. Residues: CASSEITGTYEQYF.

The V call is TRBV7-9, the J call TRBJ2-3; 8 nucleotides align to TRBD1. The V and J ends lost 3 bases and 2 bases, in that order; junction bases with no gene match: 7. CDR3 size: 16 residues. Germline CDR1 and CDR2: SEHNR and FQNEAQ (reference sequence). The CDR3 region is CASSFSRGQFTDTQYF. As DNA, the CDR3 is TGTGCCAGCAGCTTTAGCAGGGGGCAATTCACAGATACGCAGTATTTT.

The table lists this clone with a count of one. This rearrangement joins TRBV28 to TRBJ1-5, with a tentative D call TRBD1 (6 bases). Germline loops: CDR1 MDHEN, CDR2 SYDVKM. The CDR3 sequence is 14 residues long. Between the trimmed V and J ends, which lost 2 bases and 7 bases, there was a span of 12 bases. CDR3 protein: CASSLRGGGQPQHF. The CDR3 region has the DNA TGTGCCAGCAGTTTAAGGGGGGGAGGGCAGCCCCAGCATTTT.

This clone was detected only a few times. This chain uses TRBV7-6 with TRBJ2-2; D is tentatively TRBD1 or TRBD2 (5 bases each). The CDR3 totals 14 residues. Germline CDR1 is SGHVS and CDR2 is FNYEAQ. V lost 2 bases and J 5 bases, leaving 9 bases between the germline ends. This CDR3 reads CASSLFEGTGELFF. Written as DNA, the CDR3 is TGTGCCAGCAGCTTATTCGAGGGGACCGGGGAGCTGTTTTTT.

This rearrangement joins TRBV4-2 to TRBJ2-7, with D unclear. CDR1 is LGHNA, CDR2 YNFKEQ, per germline. The CDR3 length is 18 residues. V lost 0 bases and J 3 bases, leaving 21 bases between the germline ends. The CDR3 nucleotides read TGTGCCAGCAGCCAAGAAGCAGCTGGCTTGGGTGTAGGCTACGAGCAGTACTTC. This gives the protein CASSQEAAGLGVGYEQYF.

Here the CDR3 reads CASSITRDTSYNEQFF. The CDR3 DNA follows: TGTGCCAGCAGCATAACCCGGGACACCTCCTACAATGAGCAGTTCTTC. The V and J genes are TRBV9 and TRBJ2-1; tentatively, D is TRBD1 (6 bases). This CDR3 is 16 amino acids long. Germline V gene sequence: CDR1 SGDLS, CDR2 YYNGEE. V dropped 4 bases and J dropped 0 bases, with 14 bases sitting between them.

The V gene is TRBV4-1, the J gene TRBJ2-7; possible D gene TRBD2, 6 bases. Germline V gene sequence: CDR1 MGHRA, CDR2 YSYEKL. CDR3 length: 14 amino acids. V was cut by 3 bases and J by 6 bases, with 15 bases left in between. The DNA of the CDR3 is TGCGCCAGCAGCCACTCGGGAGAGGTTCGCGAGCAGTACTTC. Its protein is CASSHSGEVREQYF.

The chain has TRBV3-1 (or the pseudogene TRBV3-2) and TRBJ2-2; 7 nucleotides match TRBD1. V dropped 0 bases and J dropped 3; count of bases not matched to a gene: 10. Germline V CDR1 and CDR2: LGHDT, YNNKEL (reference sequence). The CDR3 spans 18 residues. CDR3 sequence reads: CASSQDSWGQPYTGELFF. CDR3 sequence (DNA): TGTGCCAGCAGCCAAGATTCATGGGGACAGCCATACACCGGGGAGCTGTTTTTT.

CDR3: CASGYDYDGYTF. CDR3 bases: TGTGCTAGTGGTTACGACTACGATGGCTACACCTTC. The chain carries TRBV12-5 and TRBJ1-2; D gene uncertain. The CDR3 contains 12 residues. Trimming stripped 4 bases from V and 6 bases from J, with 9 bases between. Germline V CDR1 and CDR2: LGHNT, FRNRAP. The full variable domain, with the rest looked up from reference TRBV12-5 and TRBJ1-2, is DARVTQTPRHKVTEMGQEVTMRCQPILGHNTVFWYRQTMMQGLELLAYFRNRAPLDDSGMPKDRFSAEMPDATLATLKIQPSEPRDSAVYFCASGYDYDGYTFGSGTRLTVV.

The CDR3 is CASSSRGGRENTEAFF. CDR3 sequence (DNA): TGTGCCAGCAGTTCGCGGGGGGGGCGGGAGAACACTGAAGCTTTCTTT. V is TRBV6-6 and J is TRBJ1-1; D perhaps matches TRBD1 (6 bases). CDR1 and CDR2 (germline): MNHNY, SVGAGI (reference sequence). Trimming took off 4 bases at V and 1 base at J, with 16 bases between the two ends. The length of the CDR3 is 16 residues.

This rearrangement joins TRBV10-2 to TRBJ1-5; D remains unclear. Trimming took 3 bases from V and 7 from J, leaving 19 bases between them. The length of the CDR3 is 16 residues. Germline-derived CDR1 and CDR2 are WSHSY and SAAADI. The CDR3 region is CASSDDGGRAGQPQHF. CDR3 nucleotides: TGCGCCAGCAGTGACGACGGCGGGCGGGCGGGGCAGCCCCAGCATTTT.

Note on this clone: Other DNA sequences in the same sample also yield this CDR3. The V call is TRBV3-1 (or the pseudogene TRBV3-2), the J call TRBJ2-1; TRBD2 agrees at 11 bases. The CDR3 extends over 15 amino acids. The germline V gene has CDR1 LGHDT and CDR2 YNNKEL (reference sequence). The junction had 2 bases not matched to a gene; V was cut back by 1 base and J by 6 bases. CDR3 amino acids: CASSQVGTSGNEQFF. For the CDR3, the DNA is TGTGCCAGCAGCCAAGTAGGGACTAGCGGCAATGAGCAGTTCTTC.

This chain joins TRBV7-3 and TRBJ1-2, with D maybe TRBD1 (6 bases). From germline, CDR1 is SGHTA and CDR2 FQGTGA. This CDR3 is built from 15 residues. Trimming cost V 5 bases and J 10 bases, with 23 bases left between them. CDR3 sequence (DNA): TGTGCCAGCAGCCCTAGTCTAACAGGGAATCCTAACTACACCTTC. Encoded protein: CASSPSLTGNPNYTF.

The J gene is TRBJ1-6, the V gene TRBV11-2; weak D call: TRBD1 (5 bases). V lost 3 bases, J lost 0 bases, and 12 bases lay in between. CDR1 is SGHAT and CDR2 is FQNNGV in the germline V gene. The length of the CDR3 is 17 residues. CDR3 loop: CASSLGDPSSYNSPLHF. The CDR3 DNA reads as TGTGCCAGCAGCTTGGGGGATCCGAGCTCCTATAATTCACCCCTCCACTTT.

The V call is TRBV6-5, the J call TRBJ1-6; D unresolved. Germline V gene sequence: CDR1 MNHEY, CDR2 SVGAGI. Between the trimmed V and J ends, which lost 6 bases and 10 bases, there was a span of 13 bases. The CDR3 runs to 13 residues. CDR3 amino acids: CASSVDKQSPLHF. The CDR3 DNA reads as TGTGCCAGCAGCGTTGACAAACAGTCACCCCTCCACTTT.

The chain uses TRBV5-1 and TRBJ2-1; 9 bases are a match to TRBD2. The junction had 6 bases not matched to a gene; V was cut back by 1 base and J by 7 bases. The CDR3 is made up of 15 amino acids. The germline V gene has CDR1 SGHRS and CDR2 YFSETQ. CDR3 sequence (DNA): TGCGCCAGCAGCTTGTCGGTAGCGGGAGCTAATGAGCAGTTCTTC. Encoded protein: CASSLSVAGANEQFF.

This clone showed up just once. The J gene is TRBJ2-3, the V gene TRBV6-2 or TRBV6-3; TRBD2 matches 8 bases. The CDR3 loop spans 16 amino acids. The germline V gene encodes CDR1 MNHEY and CDR2 SVGEGT. Unmatched junction bases numbered 11, after V lost 6 bases and J lost 3 bases. Written as DNA, the CDR3 is TGTGCCAGCAGCCCTCGGGGGGGATTTGGGACAGATACGCAGTATTTT. Translating it yields CASSPRGGFGTDTQYF.

The V call is TRBV6-5, the J call TRBJ1-5; D possibly corresponds to TRBD1 (5 bases). The CDR3 has 13 residues. The V end was cut by 6 bases, the J end by 4 bases, with 10 bases between. Germline-derived CDR1 and CDR2 are MNHEY and SVGAGI. CDR3 protein: CASSLQGNQPQHF. DNA of the CDR3: TGTGCCAGCAGCCTGCAGGGAAATCAGCCCCAGCATTTT.

The genes are TRBV7-9 and TRBJ1-4; possible D gene TRBD1, 5 bases. From germline, CDR1 is SEHNR and CDR2 FQNEAQ (reference sequence). The CDR3 totals 13 residues. The V end lost 1 base, the J end lost 10 bases, and 10 bases lay between the germline ends. CDR3 loop: CASSLGEGSKLFF. The CDR3 DNA follows: TGTGCCAGCAGCTTAGGGGAGGGGTCAAAACTGTTTTTT.

This rearrangement joins TRBV9 to TRBJ1-2; no definite D call. The V end lost 0 bases, the J end lost 4 bases, and 7 bases lay between the germline ends. CDR1 and CDR2 from the germline V gene are SGDLS and YYNGEE. CDR3 size: 13 residues. For the CDR3, the DNA is TGTGCCAGCAGCGTAGGAGTGGGCTATGGCTACACCTTC. Residues: CASSVGVGYGYTF.